These 5 T cell receptor beta chains share one sample of origin, sequenced in a study of CD8 T cells in ankylosing spondylitis. Study-level results: Ankylosing spondylitis blood appeared to carry a characteristic TCR beta motif of roughly 8 highly homologous variants.

These receptors lack a known antigen. In TCRdb, the 5' RACE reads were re-called with MiXCR into one record per CDR3 protein. The repertoire holds about 800,000 distinct CDR3 sequences, with 10% to 15% as singletons. The sequenced material came from blood, either unsorted or a sorted T cell fraction (not recorded which). The receptor source for this set is a male donor with ankylosing spondylitis.

This clonotype was seen only a few times. The gene calls are TRBV5-6 and TRBJ1-6; D call uncertain. V lost 2 bases to trimming and J lost 8 bases, with 14 bases between them. In germline, CDR1 is SGHDT, CDR2 YYEEEE. The CDR3 is 15 amino acids. CDR3 in DNA: TGTGCCAGCAGCTTCGTGGGAGGCTTGGATTCACCCCTCCACTTT. Translating gives CASSFVGGLDSPLHF. The complete variable domain, with remaining parts taken from reference TRBV5-6 and TRBJ1-6, reads DAGVTQSPTHLIKTRGQQVTLRCSPKSGHDTVSWYQQALGQGPQFIFQYYEEEERQRGNFPDRFSGHQFPNYSSELNVNALLLGDSALYLCASSFVGGLDSPLHFGNGTRLTVT.

The chain uses TRBV7-9 and TRBJ2-3, with D maybe TRBD2 (5 bases). V dropped 7 bases and J dropped 2 bases, with 13 bases sitting between them. CDR3 length: 14 residues. The germline gives CDR1 SEHNR, CDR2 FQNEAQ (reference sequence). DNA of the CDR3: TGTGCCAGCACCCCTGAGGGCGACACAGATACGCAGTATTTT. Amino acid sequence: CASTPEGDTDTQYF.

There are a few counts of this clonotype. The DNA of the CDR3 is TGTGCCAGCAGTTACTTGGGGGGGATGTCCTCCTACGAGCAGTACTTC. Translation: CASSYLGGMSSYEQYF. The chain links TRBV5-5 to TRBJ2-7, with 7 bases matching TRBD2. After removal of 5 bases from V and 0 bases from J, the junction contained 11 bases not matched to a gene. There are 16 residues in the CDR3. Germline CDR1 is SGHKS and CDR2 is YYEKEE (reference sequence).

This rearrangement joins TRBV30 to TRBJ2-1; 9 nucleotides line up with TRBD2. The CDR3 is 15 amino acids. The germline V gene has CDR1 GTSNPN and CDR2 SVGIG (reference sequence). V shed 3 bases, J shed 3 bases, and the junction held 6 bases outside the gene matches. CDR3 DNA: TGTGCCTGGAGAGGCGCGGGGGGGATCTACAATGAGCAGTTCTTC. Translating gives CAWRGAGGIYNEQFF.

There are many counts of this clonotype. The chain has TRBV5-1 and TRBJ2-7, with D perhaps matching TRBD2 (5 bases). Germline V lookup: CDR1 SGHRS, CDR2 YFSETQ. This CDR3 comprises 15 residues. V was clipped by 4 bases and J by 6 bases, with 20 bases between them. The CDR3 region is CASSRNRRGLGEQYF. CDR3 bases: TGCGCCAGCAGCAGGAACCGACGGGGATTAGGCGAGCAGTACTTC.